Reported below is one T cell receptor beta chain. The antigen remains undetermined. The data are from a study of breast tumors, draining lymph nodes, adjacent tissues. The CDR3 is 15 amino acids. V dropped 4 bases and J dropped 4 bases, with 13 bases sitting between them. CDR1 and CDR2 (germline): LNHDA, SQIVND (reference sequence). General study points: That most tumor T cells come from lymph nodes remained unproven.

MiXCR was run by TCRdb on the multiplex PCR reads, yielding one entry per CDR3 protein. The data show around 190,000 distinct CDR3 sequences, roughly 30% seen once. Axillary draining lymph nodes of breast cancer patients supplied the node samples. The chain is built from TRBV19 and TRBJ1-4; a weak D match, TRBD1 (6 bases). The specimen sequenced was axillary lymph node tissue. This receptor was identified in a female donor with breast cancer. Some clones in this sample may be carry-over from other donors' samples. The CDR3 DNA reads TGTGCCAGTAGTAGGGTGGGGGGCCTTAATGAAAAACTGTTTTTT. Its translation: CASSRVGGLNEKLFF.